A selection of T cell receptor beta chains follows, all from one sample in a study of blood T cell repertoires in COVID-19. This table comes from immunoSEQ multiplex PCR, and its TCRdb copy is limited to in-frame clones, with some not included. The sample lists over 250,000 clones, around 87% seen once, with about 5.7% in the top ten. Material: PBMCs or T cells enriched from blood (not recorded which). These receptors all come from a woman younger than 45 who had recovered from COVID-19. Each CDR3 is given with its conserved first and last residue. A D gene is named only where the DNA matches it firmly. Some rows have no size entry. The others give once, few or many, or a class for an expanded clone.

J gene | V gene | D gene | clone size | CDR3 protein | CDR3 DNA
TRBJ1-2 | TRBV28 | . | . | CASSYRNLYGYTF | TGTGCCAGCAGTTACAGGAATCTCTATGGCTACACCTTC
TRBJ2-1 | TRBV5-1 | TRBD1 | . | CASSSEGDRVHEQFF | TGCGCCAGCAGCTCGGAAGGGGACAGGGTCCATGAGCAGTTCTTC
TRBJ2-3 | TRBV11-3 | TRBD2 | once | CASSGAGGPTDTQYF | TGTGCCAGCAGTGGAGCGGGGGGGCCAACAGATACGCAGTATTTT
TRBJ2-7 | TRBV5-4 | . | . | CASSLAGEQRYEQYF | TGTGCCAGCAGCTTGGCCGGGGAACAGCGCTACGAGCAGTACTTC
TRBJ1-5 | TRBV5-5 | . | . | CASSGMSGSNQPQHF | TGTGCCAGCAGTGGAATGTCGGGGAGCAATCAGCCCCAGCATTTT
TRBJ1-6 | TRBV6-5 | TRBD1 | . | CASSYSGRQGAPPLHF | TGTGCCAGCAGTTACTCGGGGAGGCAGGGGGCTCCACCCCTCCACTTT
TRBJ1-2 | TRBV11-2 | . | once | CASSFTGVYGYTF | TGTGCCAGCAGCTTTACAGGAGTCTATGGCTACACCTTC
TRBJ1-5 | TRBV4-2 | . | . | CASSQDLEHGNQPQHF | TGTGCCAGCAGCCAAGATTTGGAACACGGGAATCAGCCCCAGCATTTT
TRBJ1-5 | TRBV4-2 | TRBD1 | once | CASSQYDRADQPQHF | TGTGCCAGCAGCCAGTACGACAGGGCCGATCAGCCCCAGCATTTT
TRBJ1-6 | TRBV19 | . | . | CASSSARGESPLHF | TGTGCCAGTAGCTCAGCCAGGGGCGAATCACCCCTCCACTTT
TRBJ1-6 | TRBV21-1 | . | . | CASSRRTGGDSPLHF | TGTGCCAGCAGCAGGAGGACAGGGGGCGATTCACCCCTCCACTTT
TRBJ2-3 | TRBV4-1 | TRBD2 | . | CASSQNLAGGQDTQYF | TGCGCCAGCAGCCAAAATCTAGCGGGGGGGCAAGATACGCAGTATTTT
TRBJ2-1 | TRBV5-1 | TRBD1 | . | CASSWGQGEINEQFF | TGCGCCAGCAGCTGGGGACAGGGGGAGATCAATGAGCAGTTCTTC
TRBJ1-2 | TRBV5-3 | TRBD1 | once | CARSFRNRDRNGYTF | TGTGCCAGAAGCTTCCGAAACCGGGACAGGAATGGCTACACCTTC
TRBJ2-1 | TRBV5-5 | TRBD2 | . | CASSPTSGGSTYNEQFF | TGTGCCAGCAGCCCGACTAGCGGGGGAAGTACCTACAATGAGCAGTTCTTC
TRBJ1-2 | TRBV5-8 | . | . | CASSLSRYGYTF | TGTGCCAGCAGCTTAAGTCGGTATGGCTACACCTTC